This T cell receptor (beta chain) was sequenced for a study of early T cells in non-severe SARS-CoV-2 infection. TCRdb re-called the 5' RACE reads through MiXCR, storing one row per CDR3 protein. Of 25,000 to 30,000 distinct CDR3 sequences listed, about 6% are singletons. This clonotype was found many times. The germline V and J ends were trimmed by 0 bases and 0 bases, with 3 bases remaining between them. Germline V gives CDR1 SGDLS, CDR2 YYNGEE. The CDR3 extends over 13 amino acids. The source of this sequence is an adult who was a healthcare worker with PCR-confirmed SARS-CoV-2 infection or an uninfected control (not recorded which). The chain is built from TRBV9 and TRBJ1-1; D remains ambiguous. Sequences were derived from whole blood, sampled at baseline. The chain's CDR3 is CASSVALNTEAFF. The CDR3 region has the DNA TGTGCCAGCAGCGTAGCTCTGAACACTGAAGCTTTCTTT. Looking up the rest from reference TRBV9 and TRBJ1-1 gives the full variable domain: DSGVTQTPKHLITATGQRVTLRCSPRSGDLSVYWYQQSLDQGLQFLIQYYNGEERAKGNILERFSAQQFPDLHSELNLSSLELGDSALYFCASSVALNTEAFFGQGTRLTVV.